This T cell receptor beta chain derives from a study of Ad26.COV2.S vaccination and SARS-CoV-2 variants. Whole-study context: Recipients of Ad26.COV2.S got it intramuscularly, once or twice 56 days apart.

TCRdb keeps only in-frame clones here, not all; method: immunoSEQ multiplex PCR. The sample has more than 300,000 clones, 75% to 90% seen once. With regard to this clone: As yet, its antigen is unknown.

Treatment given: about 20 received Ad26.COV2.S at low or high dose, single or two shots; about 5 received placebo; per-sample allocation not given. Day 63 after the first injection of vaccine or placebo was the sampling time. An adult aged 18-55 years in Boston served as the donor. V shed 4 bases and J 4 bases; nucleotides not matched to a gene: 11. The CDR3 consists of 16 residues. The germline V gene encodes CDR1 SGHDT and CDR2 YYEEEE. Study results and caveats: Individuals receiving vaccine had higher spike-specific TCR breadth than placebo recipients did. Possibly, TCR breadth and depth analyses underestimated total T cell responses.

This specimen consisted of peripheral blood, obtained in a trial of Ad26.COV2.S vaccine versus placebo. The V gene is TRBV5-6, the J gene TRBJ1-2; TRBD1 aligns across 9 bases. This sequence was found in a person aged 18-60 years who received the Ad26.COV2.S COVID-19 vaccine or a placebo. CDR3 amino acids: CASSIGQGSVGYGYTF. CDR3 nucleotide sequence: TGTGCCAGCAGCATAGGACAGGGGAGCGTCGGCTATGGCTACACCTTC.